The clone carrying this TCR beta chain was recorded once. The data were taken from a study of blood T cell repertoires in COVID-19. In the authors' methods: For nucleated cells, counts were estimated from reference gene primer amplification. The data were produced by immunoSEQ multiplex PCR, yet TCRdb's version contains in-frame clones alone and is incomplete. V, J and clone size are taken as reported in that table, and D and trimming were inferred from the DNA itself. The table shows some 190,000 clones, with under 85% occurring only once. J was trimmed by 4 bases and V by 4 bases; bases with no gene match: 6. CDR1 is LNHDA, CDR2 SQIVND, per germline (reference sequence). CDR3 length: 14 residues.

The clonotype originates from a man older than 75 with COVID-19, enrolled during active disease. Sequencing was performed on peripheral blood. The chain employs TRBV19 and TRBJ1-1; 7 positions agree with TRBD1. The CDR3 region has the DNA TGTGCCAGTAGTACGACAGGGAAGTTCACTGAAGCTTTCTTT. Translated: CASSTTGKFTEAFF.